A selection of T cell receptor beta chains follows, all from one sample in a study of blood T cell repertoires in COVID-19. Data came from immunoSEQ multiplex PCR; TCRdb stores just in-frame clones and leaves some out. The sample holds some 200,000 clones, around 90% seen once. Sequenced input: PBMCs or T cells enriched from blood (not recorded which). The origin of the receptors is a man aged 18 to 35 with acute COVID-19. Both conserved end residues are part of each CDR3. The D gene is left open where the match is weak. Not every row has a clone size; where given, it reads once, few, many or a size class.

cdr3_nt | cdr3_aa | j_call | v_call | d_call | clone_size
TGCGCCAGCAGTCCTAGCGGGATAGCCGATGAGCAGTTCTTC | CASSPSGIADEQFF | TRBJ2-1 | TRBV10-1 | TRBD2 | .
TGTGCCAGCAGTACAGGGGAGGGCAATCAGCCCCAGCATTTT | CASSTGEGNQPQHF | TRBJ1-5 | TRBV2 | TRBD1 | .
TGTGCCAGCAGTCTTCGGCCAGCGGGAGGCTACGAGCAGTACTTC | CASSLRPAGGYEQYF | TRBJ2-7 | TRBV6-5 | TRBD2 | .
TGTGCCAGCAGCCTAAGAGGCATGGAGGTCAGGAGGTATTTT | CASSLRGMEVRRYF | TRBJ2-3 | TRBV14 | . | .
TGTGCCACCAGTGGGACAAACACAGATACGCAGTATTTT | CATSGTNTDTQYF | TRBJ2-3 | TRBV24-1 | . | .
TGTGCCAGCGGTGTCCTTGGGCTGAACACTGAAGCTTTCTTT | CASGVLGLNTEAFF | TRBJ1-1 | TRBV28 | . | once
TGTGCCAGCAGTTCGGACAGTCTCAGGGAGCAGCCCCAGCATTTT | CASSSDSLREQPQHF | TRBJ1-5 | TRBV28 | . | .
TGTGCCAGCAGCCCTGGAGCGCCAAGCGCAGATACGCAGTATTTT | CASSPGAPSADTQYF | TRBJ2-3 | TRBV5-4 | . | .
TGCGCCAGCAGCTTCCAGGGGGATACCGGGGAGCTGTTTTTT | CASSFQGDTGELFF | TRBJ2-2 | TRBV5-1 | TRBD1 | .
TGCGCCAGCAGCCAAGGAAGGGACTACTCCTACGAGCAGTACTTC | CASSQGRDYSYEQYF | TRBJ2-7 | TRBV4-3 | TRBD2 | .
TGCGCCAGCGCCAAGGGACAGAACACTGAAGCTTTCTTT | CASAKGQNTEAFF | TRBJ1-1 | TRBV5-1 | . | .
TGTGCCAGTAAGAAAGCGGCAACTTCCTACGAGCAGTACTTC | CASKKAATSYEQYF | TRBJ2-7 | TRBV19 | . | .
TGTGCCAGCATTAAGGTAGTCAGGACTGACAATGAGCAGTTCTTC | CASIKVVRTDNEQFF | TRBJ2-1 | TRBV27 | . | .
TGTGCCAGTAGACGGATGGGACAGGGGGCCGGAAACACCATATATTTT | CASRRMGQGAGNTIYF | TRBJ1-3 | TRBV19 | TRBD1 | .
TGTGCCAGCAGTTACCCCAACAGGGGCGAACAGCCCCAGCATTTT | CASSYPNRGEQPQHF | TRBJ1-5 | TRBV6-2/TRBV6-3 | TRBD1 | .
TGCAGCGTTCAGAAGGACTTAGCTAGCTACGAGCAGTACTTC | CSVQKDLASYEQYF | TRBJ2-7 | TRBV29-1 | . | .
TGTGCCTGGAGTGTGGGCAGGGGGAGAGAGACCCAGTACTTC | CAWSVGRGRETQYF | TRBJ2-5 | TRBV30 | TRBD1 | .
TGTGCCAGCAGCTACCTGGACAGGGCAAAAATCGGAAACACCATATATTTT | CASSYLDRAKIGNTIYF | TRBJ1-3 | TRBV7-8 | TRBD1 | .
TGCGCCAGCAGTGATCTTACTAGCGGATATGAGCAGTACTTC | CASSDLTSGYEQYF | TRBJ2-7 | TRBV10-1 | TRBD2 | .
TGTGCCACCAGTGATTTCCCTCAGGGTACTGGGGCCAACGTCCTGACTTTC | CATSDFPQGTGANVLTF | TRBJ2-6 | TRBV24-1 | . | .
TGCAGCGTTGAAGAAGGGGGTCGCGGACGGACCACAGATACGCAGTATTTT | CSVEEGGRGRTTDTQYF | TRBJ2-3 | TRBV29-1 | . | .
TGTGCCAGCAGCCCTTCCTGGCAGGGAGGTTTGGACACTGAAGCTTTCTTT | CASSPSWQGGLDTEAFF | TRBJ1-1 | TRBV7-8 | . | .
TGTGCCAGCAGTTACGGCCAGGGGGCAGGTCAGCCCCAGCATTTT | CASSYGQGAGQPQHF | TRBJ1-5 | TRBV6-6 | TRBD1 | .
TGTGCCAGCAGTTTACTACCTTCTATGACAGGGAAAGTAGCTGAAGCTTTCTTT | CASSLLPSMTGKVAEAFF | TRBJ1-1 | TRBV27 | TRBD1 | .
TGCAGCGTACAGACAGGCAACTCTGGAAACACCATATATTTT | CSVQTGNSGNTIYF | TRBJ1-3 | TRBV29-1 | . | .
TGCGCCAGCAGGGAACTAGCGGAGAACACCGGGGAGCTGTTTTTT | CASRELAENTGELFF | TRBJ2-2 | TRBV5-1 | TRBD2 | .
TGTGCCAGCTCCCTGGCCGGACTAGCGGGCCTCGAGCAGTACTTC | CASSLAGLAGLEQYF | TRBJ2-7 | TRBV7-9 | TRBD2 | .
TGTGCCAGCTCATATTCGCAGTACACAGATACGCAGTATTTT | CASSYSQYTDTQYF | TRBJ2-3 | TRBV18 | . | .
TGTGCCAGCAGTTTGACAGGGAACACCGGGGAGCTGTTTTTT | CASSLTGNTGELFF | TRBJ2-2 | TRBV28 | . | few
TGTGCCAGCAGTTTTGAGGGGGGGAACTATGGCTACACCTTC | CASSFEGGNYGYTF | TRBJ1-2 | TRBV28 | . | .
TGCAGTGCTAGTCGGGGCAGGGGGAACACTGAAGCTTTCTTT | CSASRGRGNTEAFF | TRBJ1-1 | TRBV20-1 | . | .
TGTGCCACCAAGGAAGGAAAACTAGTTTTTTACGAGCAGTACTTC | CATKEGKLVFYEQYF | TRBJ2-7 | TRBV24-1 | . | once
TGTGCCAGCAGTGACTCCAGGGGGCGTCGCTACACCTTC | CASSDSRGRRYTF | TRBJ1-2 | TRBV6-4 | TRBD1 | .
TGTGCCAGCAGGACAGCGGGAGGACCCACAGATACGCAGTATTTT | CASRTAGGPTDTQYF | TRBJ2-3 | TRBV2 | TRBD2 | once
TGCGCCAGCAGCTGGGGGGACAGCGAAGGGACAGATACGCAGTATTTT | CASSWGDSEGTDTQYF | TRBJ2-3 | TRBV5-1 | . | .
TGTGCCAGCAGTTTATCGGCAGGGGCCAACGTCCTGACTTTC | CASSLSAGANVLTF | TRBJ2-6 | TRBV27 | . | .
TGTGCCAGCAGTGACCCCGCGTCACCCCTCCACTTT | CASSDPASPLHF | TRBJ1-6 | TRBV6-4 | . | .
TGTGCCAGCAGTACAACAGGGAGTAATACGCAGTATTTT | CASSTTGSNTQYF | TRBJ2-3 | TRBV27 | . | .
TGCGCCAGCAGCTTGGAGGGGGCGGCCGGCTACACCTTC | CASSLEGAAGYTF | TRBJ1-2 | TRBV5-1 | TRBD1 | .
TGCGCCAGCAGTGCGGCGGCGATTCATTCACCCCTCCACTTT | CASSAAAIHSPLHF | TRBJ1-6 | TRBV10-2 | . | .